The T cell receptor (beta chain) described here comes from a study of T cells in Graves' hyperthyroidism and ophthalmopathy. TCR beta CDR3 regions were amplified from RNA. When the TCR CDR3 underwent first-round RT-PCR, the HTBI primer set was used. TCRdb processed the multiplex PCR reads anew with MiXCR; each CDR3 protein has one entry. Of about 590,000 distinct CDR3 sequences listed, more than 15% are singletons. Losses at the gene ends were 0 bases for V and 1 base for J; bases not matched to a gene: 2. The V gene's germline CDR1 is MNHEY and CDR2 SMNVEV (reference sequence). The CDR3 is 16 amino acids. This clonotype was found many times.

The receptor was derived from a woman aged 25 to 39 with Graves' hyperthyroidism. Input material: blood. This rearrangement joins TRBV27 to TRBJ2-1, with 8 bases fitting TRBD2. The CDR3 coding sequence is TGTGCCAGCAGTTTATCGGCGGGAGGTTCCTACAATGAGCAGTTCTTC. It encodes CASSLSAGGSYNEQFF.